The rows below give T cell receptor beta chains drawn from one sample of a study of PD-1 blockade in classical Hodgkin lymphoma. The table came from immunoSEQ multiplex PCR; TCRdb's copy has only in-frame clones and leaves some out. This table holds some 16,000 clones, roughly 83% found once. This sample comprised peripheral blood mononuclear cells (PBMCs), obtained before the second cycle of nivolumab. These TCRs come from a human donor with classical Hodgkin lymphoma. Each CDR3 is given with its conserved first and last residue. A D gene is named only where the DNA matches it firmly. The listing skips clone size in some rows; elsewhere it reads once, few, many or a size class.

>NA|TRBJ2-7|TRBV4-2|TRBD2
CASSQEAAGELYEQYF
TGTGCCAGCAGCCAAGAGGCGGCGGGAGAGCTCTACGAGCAGTACTTC
>NA|TRBJ2-1|TRBV4-1|NA
CASTLSVSHNEQFF
TGCGCCAGCACCCTTAGCGTTTCCCACAATGAGCAGTTCTTC
>NA|TRBJ2-1|TRBV6-1|NA
CAARANRERYNEQFF
TGTGCCGCAAGGGCCAACAGGGAGCGATACAATGAGCAGTTCTTC
>once|TRBJ2-5|TRBV30|NA
CAWSDGTADETQYF
TGTGCCTGGAGTGACGGGACCGCCGACGAGACCCAGTACTTC
>NA|TRBJ2-2|TRBV5-1|NA
CASSLGPLTGELFF
TGCGCCAGCAGCTTGGGCCCCTTAACCGGGGAGCTGTTTTTT
>NA|TRBJ1-3|TRBV27|NA
CASSLSWDGSKTIYF
TGTGCCAGCAGTTTATCTTGGGACGGCAGTAAGACCATATATTTT
>NA|TRBJ2-3|TRBV5-6|TRBD2
CASSLVRGGTDTQYF
TGTGCCAGCAGCTTGGTGCGGGGGGGCACAGATACGCAGTATTTT
>NA|TRBJ1-6|TRBV29-1|NA
CSVETKQGDSPLHF
TGCAGCGTTGAAACGAAACAGGGAGATTCACCCCTCCACTTT
>NA|TRBJ2-1|TRBV5-1|NA
CASSLGESEQFF
TGCGCCAGCAGCTTGGGAGAGAGTGAGCAGTTCTTC
>NA|TRBJ2-7|TRBV6-5|NA
CASSYSPGPYEQYF
TGTGCCAGCAGTTACTCTCCGGGACCCTACGAGCAGTACTTC
>NA|TRBJ2-1|TRBV28|TRBD1
CASSTGGEDNEQFF
TGTGCCAGCAGCACAGGGGGCGAGGACAATGAGCAGTTCTTC
>NA|TRBJ2-2|TRBV10-3|TRBD1
CAISEGDSSNTGELFF
TGTGCCATCAGTGAAGGGGACAGTTCGAACACCGGGGAGCTGTTTTTT
>NA|TRBJ1-5|TRBV7-3|TRBD1
CASSPKPTGVRPQHF
TGTGCCAGCAGCCCGAAGCCGACAGGGGTTAGGCCCCAGCATTTT
>NA|TRBJ1-2|TRBV5-5|NA
CASSLDQGNYGYTF
TGTGCCAGCAGCTTGGACCAGGGTAACTATGGCTACACCTTC
>NA|TRBJ1-1|TRBV5-5|TRBD1
CASSLVDRGTEAFF
TGTGCCAGCAGCTTGGTGGACAGGGGAACTGAAGCTTTCTTT
>NA|TRBJ1-2|TRBV5-1|NA
CASSQFDSLDAGGYTF
TGCGCCAGCAGCCAGTTCGACAGTCTCGATGCGGGTGGCTACACCTTC
>NA|TRBJ2-1|TRBV5-1|TRBD2
CASSLVTSGPMEQFF
TGCGCCAGCAGCTTGGTAACTAGCGGACCAATGGAGCAGTTCTTC
>NA|TRBJ1-1|TRBV7-9|TRBD1
CASSMGQMNTEAFF
TGTGCCAGCAGCATGGGACAGATGAACACTGAAGCTTTCTTT
>NA|TRBJ2-1|TRBV7-3|TRBD1
CASSPIRTGTSSASSYNEQFF
TGTGCCAGCAGCCCAATCAGGACAGGTACTTCGTCGGCCAGCTCCTACAATGAGCAGTTCTTC
>NA|TRBJ2-7|TRBV28|NA
CASRTTGRVNEQYF
TGTGCCAGCAGGACAACAGGCCGGGTGAACGAGCAGTACTTC
>NA|TRBJ2-5|TRBV9|NA
CASSVGGGEETQYF
TGTGCCAGCAGCGTAGGGGGGGGCGAAGAGACCCAGTACTTC
>NA|TRBJ2-7|TRBV21-1|NA
CASSKEKMDEQYF
TGTGCCAGCAGCAAAGAAAAGATGGACGAGCAGTACTTC
>NA|TRBJ2-1|TRBV18|TRBD2
CASSPQASGIYNEQFF
TGTGCCAGCTCACCACAAGCTAGCGGGATTTACAATGAGCAGTTCTTC
>NA|TRBJ2-7|TRBV11-2|NA
CASSSFGSYEQYF
TGTGCCAGCAGCTCTTTCGGCTCCTACGAGCAGTACTTC